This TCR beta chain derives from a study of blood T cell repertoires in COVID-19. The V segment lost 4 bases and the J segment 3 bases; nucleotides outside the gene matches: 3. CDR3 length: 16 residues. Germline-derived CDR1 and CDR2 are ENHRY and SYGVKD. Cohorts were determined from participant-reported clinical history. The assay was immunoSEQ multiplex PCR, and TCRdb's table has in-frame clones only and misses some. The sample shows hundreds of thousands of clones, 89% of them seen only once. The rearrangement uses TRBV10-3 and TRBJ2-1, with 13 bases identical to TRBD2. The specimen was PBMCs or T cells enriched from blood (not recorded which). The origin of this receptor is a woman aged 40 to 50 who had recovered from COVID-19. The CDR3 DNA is TGTGCCATCAGTGTGGGGACTAGCGGGGTCTACAATGAGCAGTTCTTC. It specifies CAISVGTSGVYNEQFF.